The sequence of this TCR beta chain was determined in a study of shared clonotypes between healthy human individuals. This CDR3 is 16 amino acids long. J lost 6 bases, V lost 1 base, and 8 bases had no gene match. Germline loops: CDR1 SGHTA, CDR2 FQGNSA. At deep level, the assay was performed. Produced via immunoSEQ multiplex PCR; TCRdb's table is partial and in-frame only. The profile covers about 1 million clones, with roughly 75% appearing a single time and approximately 1.5% taken by the ten largest. The origin of this receptor is a man between 18 and 29 years old in good health. Sample: memory CD4+ T cells sorted from blood. Sample subset: CD45RA-negative fraction. The rearrangement links TRBV7-2 to TRBJ2-5; TRBD2 matches 10 bases. CDR3 nucleotide sequence: TGTGCCAGCAGCTTAGGGACTAGCGGACAGAGAAAGACCCAGTACTTC. It is translated as CASSLGTSGQRKTQYF.